Following are 15 T cell receptor beta chains from one sample sequenced in a study of T cell responses to AZD1222 COVID-19 vaccine. Clones were read by immunoSEQ multiplex PCR, and TCRdb kept only the in-frame ones, dropping some. The sample shows 68,000 or so clones, more than 70% of them seen only once. Material: peripheral blood, obtained on day 0 of AZD1222 vaccination. All receptors derive from an adult in good health.

On this clone itself: Other DNA sequences in the same sample also yield this CDR3. The chain combines TRBV9 with TRBJ1-1; D gene ambiguous. Between the trimmed V and J ends, which lost 0 bases and 1 base, there was a span of 7 bases. The CDR3 loop spans 14 amino acids. Germline V gene lookup returns CDR1 SGDLS and CDR2 YYNGEE. The CDR3 coding sequence is TGTGCCAGCAGCGTAGTAATCGGGAACACTGAAGCTTTCTTT. This encodes CASSVVIGNTEAFF.

This chain uses TRBV5-1 with TRBJ2-1; a weak D match, TRBD1 (6 bases). The CDR3 extends over 13 amino acids. Germline lookup yields CDR1 SGHRS and CDR2 YFSETQ. The V end lost 0 bases, the J end lost 9 bases, and 10 bases lay between the germline ends. CDR3 amino acids: CASSLDREGEQFF. CDR3 nucleotide sequence: TGCGCCAGCAGCTTGGACAGGGAAGGTGAGCAGTTCTTC.

The rearrangement links TRBV28 to TRBJ1-6, with unresolved D. V was trimmed by 5 bases and J by 6 bases, leaving 20 bases between them. The CDR3 sequence is 17 residues long. In germline, CDR1 is MDHEN, CDR2 SYDVKM. CDR3 bases: TGTGCCAGCAGTCTAGATGGGTTGGGTGTTGGTAATTCACCCCTCCACTTT. The encoded protein is CASSLDGLGVGNSPLHF.

The chain employs TRBV5-5 and TRBJ2-3; either TRBD1 or TRBD2 may fit D (5 bases each). CDR1 is SGHKS, CDR2 YYEKEE, per germline (reference sequence). The CDR3 covers 15 residues. The germline V and J ends were trimmed by 6 bases and 2 bases, with 16 bases remaining between them. CDR3 sequence: CASKVRDLTTDTQYF. The CDR3 DNA reads as TGTGCCAGCAAAGTCCGGGACCTCACCACAGATACGCAGTATTTT.

The chain recombines TRBV29-1 with TRBJ1-1; 7 positions agree with TRBD1. There are 14 residues in the CDR3. Per germline, CDR1 SQVTM and CDR2 ANQGSEA. J lost 1 base, V lost 1 base, and 3 bases had no gene match. The CDR3 spells CSVEGHRGNTEAFF. The CDR3 DNA sequence: TGCAGCGTTGAAGGCCACAGGGGGAACACTGAAGCTTTCTTT.

As to this clone: A junction end diverges from the germline sequence, so it may reflect a read error. The rearrangement links TRBV11-1 to TRBJ2-3; D is possibly TRBD2 (5 bases). Germline assignment: CDR1 SGHAT and CDR2 FQDESV (reference sequence). The CDR3 has 15 amino acids. The CDR3 sequence is CASSLGNGISDTQYF. The CDR3 DNA reads TGTGCCAGCAGTTTAGGTAACGGGATATCAGATACGCAGTATTTT. The whole variable domain, remainder taken from reference TRBV11-1 and TRBJ2-3, is EAEVAQSPRYKITEKSQAVAFWCDPISGHATLYWYRQILGQGPELLVQFQDESVVDDSQLPKDRFSAERLKGVDSTLKIQPAELGDSAMYLCASSLGNGISDTQYFGPGTRLTVL.

The genes are TRBV28 and TRBJ1-2; 7 bases are shared with TRBD1. CDR1 and CDR2 (germline): MDHEN, SYDVKM. This CDR3 has 12 amino acids. V lost 6 bases and J lost 8; bases outside the gene matches: 6. The CDR3 DNA is TGTGCCAGCAGCAAGACAGGGTGGGGCTACACCTTC. It specifies CASSKTGWGYTF.

The chain combines TRBV5-8 with TRBJ1-6, with TRBD1 as a possible D gene (5 bases). The V and J ends lost 2 bases and 7 bases respectively, with 16 bases between them. This CDR3 region has 16 residues. Germline assignment: CDR1 SGHTS and CDR2 YDEGEE. CDR3 region: CASSFSRQGWNSPLHF. CDR3 nucleotide sequence: TGTGCCAGCAGCTTTTCCCGCCAGGGCTGGAATTCACCCCTCCACTTT.

The chain couples TRBV6-5 to TRBJ2-7; 9 bases are a match to TRBD2. Germline lookup yields CDR1 MNHEY and CDR2 SVGAGI. Trimming at V came to 2 bases and at J to 2 bases, leaving 7 bases not matched to a gene. The CDR3 length is 16 residues. The CDR3 DNA reads TGTGCCAGCAGTTACATTTCTAGCGGGACTACCTACGAGCAGTACTTC. It specifies CASSYISSGTTYEQYF.

The chain has TRBV7-2 and TRBJ2-2, with TRBD2 matching over 7 bases. The CDR3 consists of 16 residues. Germline assignment: CDR1 SGHTA and CDR2 FQGNSA. With 5 bases clipped from V and 3 bases from J, the junction kept 9 bases outside the gene matches. This CDR3 is CASSRPAGRDTGELFF. The DNA of the CDR3 is TGTGCCAGCAGCCGCCCGGCGGGGAGGGACACCGGGGAGCTGTTTTTT.

The chain carries TRBV15 and TRBJ2-1; 8 bases are shared with TRBD1. J lost 5 bases, V lost 1 base, and 4 bases had no gene match. Germline V gives CDR1 LNHNV, CDR2 YYDKDF (reference sequence). The CDR3 runs to 15 residues. The CDR3 spells CATSRARQGNNEQFF. In DNA, the CDR3 is TGTGCCACCAGCAGAGCTCGACAGGGGAACAATGAGCAGTTCTTC.

The chain links TRBV6-2 or TRBV6-3 to TRBJ2-7, with 10 bases matching TRBD1. From germline, CDR1 is MNHEY and CDR2 SVGEGT. This CDR3 region has 16 residues. After removal of 2 bases from V and 6 bases from J, the junction contained 10 bases not matched to a gene. The CDR3 here is CASSYVGTGARVEQYF. The CDR3 DNA reads TGTGCCAGCAGTTACGTGGGGACAGGGGCGCGGGTCGAGCAGTACTTC.

The chain uses TRBV27 and TRBJ1-4; no clear D gene. Germline lookup yields CDR1 MNHEY and CDR2 SMNVEV (reference sequence). The V end was cut by 8 bases, the J end by 2 bases, with 12 bases between. The CDR3 spans 14 residues. CDR3 coding DNA: TGTGCCAGCTCCAAAGGGCTCACTAATGAAAAACTGTTTTTT. Its translation is CASSKGLTNEKLFF.

The CDR3 is CASSQVVEGAFF. The CDR3 DNA reads as TGCGCCAGCAGCCAAGTGGTGGAGGGAGCTTTCTTT. The chain links TRBV4-3 to TRBJ1-1; D ambiguous. The V and J ends lost 1 base and 10 bases respectively, with 10 bases between them. The germline V gene encodes CDR1 LGHNA and CDR2 YSLEER. The length of the CDR3 is 12 residues.

The rearrangement links TRBV9 to TRBJ2-5, with TRBD2 identical over 15 bases. The ends lost 0 bases at V and 4 bases at J; junction bases unmatched: 1. The CDR3 is made up of 16 amino acids. The germline CDR1 and CDR2 sequences are SGDLS and YYNGEE. Written as DNA, the CDR3 is TGTGCCAGCAGCGTAGGGGGACTAGCGGGAGGAGAGACCCAGTACTTC. It yields the protein CASSVGGLAGGETQYF.